A single sample gave rise to the 4 T cell receptor beta chains below, sequenced in a study of cytomegalovirus exposure and HLA in healthy donors. The PCR had 60 Vbeta and 13 Jbeta primers. Data came from immunoSEQ multiplex PCR; TCRdb stores just in-frame clones and leaves some out. The sample shows about 200,000 clones, around 83% of them seen only once. The sample consisted of PBMCs. All receptors come from a woman in her forties or fifties in good health and CMV-seropositive.

The chain couples TRBV6-5 to TRBJ2-7; weak D call: TRBD1 (5 bases). CDR3 length equals 14 residues. Trimming removed 4 bases at V and 0 bases at J, with 10 bases between. Germline CDR1 and CDR2: MNHEY and SVGAGI. This chain's CDR3 is CASSWGPLSYEQYF. The CDR3 DNA follows: TGTGCCAGCAGTTGGGGCCCCCTCTCCTACGAGCAGTACTTC.

The rearrangement joins TRBV27 to TRBJ2-2; 8 bases align to TRBD1. Germline V lookup: CDR1 MNHEY, CDR2 SMNVEV (reference sequence). The junction had 9 bases not matched to a gene; V was cut back by 2 bases and J by 7 bases. The CDR3 contains 16 residues. CDR3: CASSLRTGFSGGELFF. As DNA, the CDR3 is TGTGCCAGCAGTTTACGGACAGGGTTCAGTGGCGGGGAGCTGTTTTTT.

The chain couples TRBV10-3 to TRBJ2-5; TRBD1 matches 8 bases. There are 15 residues in the CDR3. Germline trimming cut 7 bases from V and 4 bases from J; bases unmatched to any gene: 11. In germline, CDR1 is ENHRY, CDR2 SYGVKD. CDR3 sequence (DNA): TGTGCCATCAAATCTCGGGACAGGCCAAGAGAGACCCAGTACTTC. Protein: CAIKSRDRPRETQYF.

The rearrangement joins TRBV5-1 to TRBJ2-3; unclear D gene. This CDR3 contains 13 residues. The V and J ends lost 4 bases and 2 bases respectively, with 8 bases between them. The V gene's germline CDR1 is SGHRS and CDR2 YFSETQ. CDR3 region: CASSLLVTDTQYF. The CDR3 bases are TGCGCCAGCAGCCTACTGGTCACAGATACGCAGTATTTT.